The rows below give T cell receptor beta chains drawn from one sample of a study of blood T cell repertoires in COVID-19. Clones were sequenced by immunoSEQ multiplex PCR, and TCRdb holds only the in-frame ones, with some missing. The table lists roughly 130,000 clones, 65% to 85% of them singletons. The sequenced sample was peripheral blood. These receptor sequences come from a man between 65 and 85 years old with acute or convalescent COVID-19. The CDR3 runs from the conserved cysteine through the conserved F or W. The D gene is left open where the match is weak. Clone sizes are given selectively: once, few, many, or a class where the clone is expanded.

J gene | D gene | CDR3 length | clone size | V gene | CDR3 DNA | CDR3 protein
TRBJ2-2 | TRBD1 | 14 | once | TRBV12-5 | TGTGCTAGTGGTTTCAAGCAGGGGGCCGGGGAGCTGTTTTTT | CASGFKQGAGELFF
TRBJ2-5 | TRBD1 | 15 | . | TRBV6-5 | TGTGCCAGCAGTCGCCTCCAGGGGGCGCAGGAGACCCAGTACTTC | CASSRLQGAQETQYF
TRBJ1-3 | . | 15 | . | TRBV15 | TGTGCCACCAGCAGCAGCGGGGGAAGAGGAAACACCATATATTTT | CATSSSGGRGNTIYF
TRBJ1-3 | . | 15 | . | TRBV6-6 | TGTGCCAGCAGTTCGGCAGGGGTCTCTGGAAACACCATATATTTT | CASSSAGVSGNTIYF
TRBJ1-1 | TRBD1 | 14 | . | TRBV6-5 | TGTGCCAGCAGCCGGACAGGGGAAAGGACTGAAGCTTTCTTT | CASSRTGERTEAFF
TRBJ1-1 | . | 14 | . | TRBV11-2 | TGTGCCAGCAGCTTAGACAAAGTAGCCACTGAAGCTTTCTTT | CASSLDKVATEAFF
TRBJ2-1 | . | 13 | . | TRBV11-2 | TGTGCCAGCAGCTTAGATCGGGGGAATGAGCAGTTCTTC | CASSLDRGNEQFF
TRBJ1-2 | TRBD1 | 17 | . | TRBV19 | TGTGCCAGTACCCCCACCGGGACAGGGGAGAGGGGCTATGGCTACACCTTC | CASTPTGTGERGYGYTF
TRBJ1-3 | . | 16 | . | TRBV29-1 | TGCAGCGTTGTGACATCCCCAAGTCTCTCTGGAAACACCATATATTTT | CSVVTSPSLSGNTIYF
TRBJ2-7 | . | 14 | few | TRBV28 | TGTGCCAGCAGTTTCACCCCGCTACCATACGAGCAGTACTTC | CASSFTPLPYEQYF
TRBJ1-2 | . | 12 | . | TRBV5-8 | TGTGCCAGCAGCCTCTTTAACTATGGCTACACCTTC | CASSLFNYGYTF
TRBJ1-6 | TRBD1 | 15 | . | TRBV6-5 | TGTGCCAGCAAAAAACTGACAGGGGCAGATTCACCCCTCCACTTT | CASKKLTGADSPLHF
TRBJ2-5 | TRBD1 | 15 | . | TRBV6-6 | TGTGCCAGCAGTCCTCGGGACAGGGGTGAGGAGACCCAGTACTTC | CASSPRDRGEETQYF
TRBJ1-5 | . | 17 | . | TRBV2 | TGTGCCAGCAGTATATCCCTCAGGCGCCGGGAGTATCAGCCCCAGCATTTT | CASSISLRRREYQPQHF
TRBJ1-3 | TRBD1 | 19 | . | TRBV10-3 | TGTGCCATCAGTAGAAAAAGGAAGGACGACAGGGGGCTCGGGAACACCATATATTTT | CAISRKRKDDRGLGNTIYF
TRBJ1-3 | . | 16 | . | TRBV9 | TGTGCCAGCAGCGTAGGAACAGCCCGCTCTGGAAACACCATATATTTT | CASSVGTARSGNTIYF
TRBJ1-2 | TRBD1 | 13 | . | TRBV6-5 | TGTGCCAGCAGCTTGGGACAGTCCTATGGCTACACCTTC | CASSLGQSYGYTF
TRBJ1-2 | . | 13 | . | TRBV9 | TGTGCCAGCAGCGTAGAGTCGGGGAACGGCTACACCTTC | CASSVESGNGYTF
TRBJ1-3 | . | 14 | . | TRBV5-4 | TGTGCCAGCAGCACCGGACAGCAAGGAAACACCATATATTTT | CASSTGQQGNTIYF
TRBJ1-2 | TRBD1 | 15 | . | TRBV7-9 | TGTGCCAGCAGCTTATTCGGACAGGGTTCGGACGGCTACACCTTC | CASSLFGQGSDGYTF
TRBJ2-6 | . | 17 | . | TRBV5-6 | TGTGCCAGCAGCGCACGAGCTTATGCTTCTGGGGCCAACGTCCTGACTTTC | CASSARAYASGANVLTF
TRBJ1-1 | . | 9 | . | TRBV29-1 | TGCAGCGTTGGGGGGGAATTTTTTTTT | CSVGGEFFF
TRBJ2-5 | TRBD1 | 14 | . | TRBV27 | TGTGCCAGCAGTCTGCAGGGGGCCGGGGAGACCCAGTACTTC | CASSLQGAGETQYF
TRBJ1-5 | . | 15 | . | TRBV28 | TGTGCCAGCAGCCCGGGGGGGGTAGACAATCAGCCCCAGCATTTT | CASSPGGVDNQPQHF
TRBJ2-5 | TRBD2 | 15 | . | TRBV5-1 | TGCGCCAGCAGCTTGACTAGCGGGCCTTCGGAGACCCAGTACTTC | CASSLTSGPSETQYF
TRBJ1-2 | . | 15 | . | TRBV10-3 | TGTGCCATCAGCGCGGATGGGGGAGGTTTCTATGGCTACACCTTC | CAISADGGGFYGYTF
TRBJ1-2 | TRBD1 | 15 | . | TRBV6-5 | TGTGCCAGCAGAAACAGGGGTGGCTCCCCCTATGGCTACACCTTC | CASRNRGGSPYGYTF
TRBJ2-7 | . | 18 | . | TRBV7-2 | TGTGCCAGCAGTATAACGCGAAATACAGGGCTGGGATCCTACGAGCAGTACTTC | CASSITRNTGLGSYEQYF
TRBJ1-3 | . | 15 | . | TRBV6-1 | TGTGCCAGCAGTGAAGCGCTGGGGGCATCAGACACCATATATTTT | CASSEALGASDTIYF
TRBJ1-6 | . | 15 | once | TRBV7-2 | TGTGCCAGCAGCTTGCGGCAGATGAATAATTCACCCCTCCACTTT | CASSLRQMNNSPLHF
TRBJ2-2 | TRBD1 | 16 | . | TRBV7-9 | TGTGCCAGCAGCATTCCGGACAGGCCGAACACCGGGGAGCTGTTTTTT | CASSIPDRPNTGELFF
TRBJ1-2 | . | 13 | . | TRBV6-4 | TGTGCCAGCAGTGTTGGGCCAAACTATGGCTACACCTTC | CASSVGPNYGYTF
TRBJ1-6 | . | 16 | . | TRBV5-4 | TGTGCCAGCAGCTTTTCGGGGAGCTCCTATAATTCACCCCTCCACTTT | CASSFSGSSYNSPLHF
TRBJ1-2 | . | 13 | . | TRBV10-3 | TGTGCCATCAGTGACGCCGCTCATTGGGCTGCCACCTTC | CAISDAAHWAATF
TRBJ1-5 | . | 19 | . | TRBV6-4 | TGTGCCAGCAGTGGAGGAAGTATCCCCGACAGATATAGCAATCAGCCCCAGCATTTT | CASSGGSIPDRYSNQPQHF
TRBJ1-1 | . | 16 | . | TRBV6-2/TRBV6-3 | TGTGCCAGCAGTTACGACCGGCGGAGGGTAGGTACTGAAGCTTTCTTT | CASSYDRRRVGTEAFF
TRBJ1-2 | TRBD1 | 15 | . | TRBV6-6 | TGTGCCAGCAGCCCGGGACAGTCTGCCTTCGGTGGCTACACCTTC | CASSPGQSAFGGYTF
TRBJ1-2 | TRBD1 | 15 | . | TRBV5-1 | TGCGCCAGCAGCATGCGACAGGGGGCCATGAATGGCTACACCTTC | CASSMRQGAMNGYTF
TRBJ2-3 | . | 17 | . | TRBV6-1 | TGTGCCAGCAGTGGAGTTATCGGGGGAGGGGGGGCAGATACGCAGTATTTT | CASSGVIGGGGADTQYF
TRBJ1-3 | TRBD1 | 19 | . | TRBV4-1 | TGCGCCAGCAGCCAAGATCCCCCCTCGGGACAGGGATCCGGAAACACCATATATTTT | CASSQDPPSGQGSGNTIYF
TRBJ2-1 | . | 13 | . | TRBV18 | TGTGCCAGCTCACCGCGGCGTGGGAATGAGCAGTTCTTC | CASSPRRGNEQFF
TRBJ1-1 | . | 13 | few | TRBV5-1 | TGCGCCAGCAGCGCCAGGGGACACACTGAAGCTTTCTTT | CASSARGHTEAFF
TRBJ1-1 | TRBD1 | 15 | few | TRBV2 | TGTGCCAGCAGTTACAGGGGGCTCGGGAGCACTGAAGCTTTCTTT | CASSYRGLGSTEAFF
TRBJ2-2 | . | 16 | . | TRBV12-5 | TGTGCTAGTGGTTTGGTATTGGGGGGAAGCACCGGGGAGCTGTTTTTT | CASGLVLGGSTGELFF
TRBJ1-2 | TRBD1 | 14 | once | TRBV5-1 | TGCCGTCCCAACCGGGACAGGGGGGGTTGTGGCTACACCTTC | CRPNRDRGGCGYTF
TRBJ1-3 | TRBD1 | 16 | . | TRBV6-6 | TGTGCCAGCAGCCGACAGGGTTTGGGTTCTGGAAACACCATATATTTT | CASSRQGLGSGNTIYF
TRBJ2-5 | TRBD1 | 13 | . | TRBV7-7 | TGTGCTAGCAGCTCGACAGGGGTAGTGACCCAGTACTTC | CASSSTGVVTQYF
TRBJ1-2 | TRBD1 | 17 | . | TRBV5-4 | TGTGCCAGCAGCCTGGAGGGGGGACAGGCCCGGAACTATGGCTACACCTTC | CASSLEGGQARNYGYTF